The sequence of this T cell receptor beta chain was determined in a study of T cell responses to AZD1222 COVID-19 vaccine. This clone was seen more than once but under ten times. V lost 4 bases and J lost 10; bases outside the gene matches: 8. The CDR3 runs 15 residues. The V gene's germline CDR1 is MNHEY and CDR2 SMNVEV (reference sequence). Assay: immunoSEQ multiplex PCR; the TCRdb copy retains only in-frame clones and omits some. The sample has over 95,000 clones; 70% to 90% are singletons. The sequences come from peripheral blood, collected on day 0 of AZD1222 vaccination. This receptor was identified in an adult in good health. The chain links TRBV27 to TRBJ2-1, with 12 bases identical to TRBD2. The CDR3 DNA reads as TGTGCCAGCAGTTGGGCTAGCGGGGGGGCCGGGGAGCAGTTCTTC. It is translated as CASSWASGGAGEQFF.